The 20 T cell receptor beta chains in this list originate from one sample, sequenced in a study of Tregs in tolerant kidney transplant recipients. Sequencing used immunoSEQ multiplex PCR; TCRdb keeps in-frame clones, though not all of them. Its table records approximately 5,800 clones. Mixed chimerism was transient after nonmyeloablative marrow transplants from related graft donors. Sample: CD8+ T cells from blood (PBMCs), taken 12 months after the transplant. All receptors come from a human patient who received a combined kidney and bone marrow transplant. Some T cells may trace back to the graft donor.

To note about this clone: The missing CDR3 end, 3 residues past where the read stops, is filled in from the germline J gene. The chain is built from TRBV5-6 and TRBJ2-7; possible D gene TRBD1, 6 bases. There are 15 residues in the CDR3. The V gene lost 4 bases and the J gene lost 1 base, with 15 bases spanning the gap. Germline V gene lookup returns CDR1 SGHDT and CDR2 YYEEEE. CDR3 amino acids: CASSSGQLLSYEQYF. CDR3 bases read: TGTGCCAGCAGCAGTGGACAGTTATTATCCTACGAG.

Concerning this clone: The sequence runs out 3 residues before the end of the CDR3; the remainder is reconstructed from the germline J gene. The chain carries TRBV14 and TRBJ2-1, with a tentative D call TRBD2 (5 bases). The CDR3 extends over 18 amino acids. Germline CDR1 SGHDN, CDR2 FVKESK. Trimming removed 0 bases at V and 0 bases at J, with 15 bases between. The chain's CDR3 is CASSQDRSGPSSYNEQFF. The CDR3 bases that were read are TGTGCCAGCAGCCAAGATCGGAGCGGCCCAAGCTCCTACAATGAG.

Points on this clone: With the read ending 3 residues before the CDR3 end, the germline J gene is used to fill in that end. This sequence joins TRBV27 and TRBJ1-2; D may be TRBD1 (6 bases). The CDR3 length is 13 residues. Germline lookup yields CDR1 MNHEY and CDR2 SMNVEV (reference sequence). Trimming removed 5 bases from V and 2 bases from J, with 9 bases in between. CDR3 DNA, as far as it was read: TGTGCCAGCAGTACACAGGGAAACTATGGC. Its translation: CASSTQGNYG. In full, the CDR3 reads CASSTQGNYGYTF.

The CDR3 protein is CASSEAQGAQSNQPQHF. CDR3 DNA (partial): TGTGCCAGCAGTGAAGCACAGGGGGCGCAGAGCAATCAGCCC. The V call is TRBV2, the J call TRBJ1-5; TRBD1 matches at 9 bases. The read ends 3 residues before the CDR3 terminus; that terminus is restored from the germline J gene. Germline assignment: CDR1 SNHLY and CDR2 FYNNEI. This CDR3 has 17 amino acids. The V segment lost 0 bases and the J segment 1 base; nucleotides outside the gene matches: 4.

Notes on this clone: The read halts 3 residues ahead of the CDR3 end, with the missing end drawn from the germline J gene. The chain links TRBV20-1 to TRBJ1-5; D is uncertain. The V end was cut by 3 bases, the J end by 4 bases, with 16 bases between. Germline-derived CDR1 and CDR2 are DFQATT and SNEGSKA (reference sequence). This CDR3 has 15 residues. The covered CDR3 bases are TGCAGTGCTAGCGGGGAGCGGCTTCTTAATCAGCCC. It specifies CSASGERLLNQP. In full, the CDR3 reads CSASGERLLNQPQHF.

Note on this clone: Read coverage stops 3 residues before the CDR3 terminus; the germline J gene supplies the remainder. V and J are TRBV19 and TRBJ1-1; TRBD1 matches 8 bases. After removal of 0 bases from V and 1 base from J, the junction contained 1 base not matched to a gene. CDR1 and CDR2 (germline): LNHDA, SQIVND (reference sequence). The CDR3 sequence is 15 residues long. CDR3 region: CASSIEGTGNTEAFF. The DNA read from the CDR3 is TGTGCCAGTAGTATAGAAGGGACAGGGAACACTGAA.

The DNA read from the CDR3 is TGTGCCAGCAGCTTGGCGGAGGGTGAA. Its translation is CASSLAEGE. The whole CDR3 reads CASSLAEGEAFF. The chain carries TRBV5-4 and TRBJ1-1; D unclear. The CDR3 is cut off 3 residues early in the read; its end comes from the germline J gene. The CDR3 covers 12 residues. V dropped 0 bases and J dropped 7 bases, with 7 bases sitting between them. Germline loops: CDR1 SGHNT, CDR2 YYREEE (reference sequence).

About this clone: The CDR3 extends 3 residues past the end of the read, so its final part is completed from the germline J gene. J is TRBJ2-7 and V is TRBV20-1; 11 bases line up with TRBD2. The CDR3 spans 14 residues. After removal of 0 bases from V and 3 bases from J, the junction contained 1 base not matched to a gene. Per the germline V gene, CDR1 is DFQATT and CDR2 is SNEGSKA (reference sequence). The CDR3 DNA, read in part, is TGCAGTGCTAGAGATACTAGCGGGAGCTACGAG. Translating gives CSARDTSGSYE. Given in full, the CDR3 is CSARDTSGSYEQYF.

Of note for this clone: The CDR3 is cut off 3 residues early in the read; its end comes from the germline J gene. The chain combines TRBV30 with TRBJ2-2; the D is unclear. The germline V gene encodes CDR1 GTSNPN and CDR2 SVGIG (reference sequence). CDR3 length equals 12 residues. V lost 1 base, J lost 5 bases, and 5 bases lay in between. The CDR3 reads CAWSAGTGELFF. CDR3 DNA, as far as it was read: TGTGCCTGGAGTGCCGGGACCGGGGAG.

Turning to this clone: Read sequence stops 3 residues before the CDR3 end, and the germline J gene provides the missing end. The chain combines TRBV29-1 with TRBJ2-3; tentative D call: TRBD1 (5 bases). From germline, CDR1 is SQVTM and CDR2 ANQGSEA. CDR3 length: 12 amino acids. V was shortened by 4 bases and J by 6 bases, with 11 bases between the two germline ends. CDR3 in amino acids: CSVVYQGDTQYF. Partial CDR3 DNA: TGCAGCGTTGTCTACCAGGGCGATACG.

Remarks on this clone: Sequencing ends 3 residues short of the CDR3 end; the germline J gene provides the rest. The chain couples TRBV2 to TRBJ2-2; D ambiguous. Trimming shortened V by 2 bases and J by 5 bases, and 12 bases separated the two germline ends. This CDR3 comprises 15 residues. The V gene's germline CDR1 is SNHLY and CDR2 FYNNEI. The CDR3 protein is CASSETFLGTGELFF. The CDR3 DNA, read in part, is TGTGCCAGCAGTGAAACCTTCCTAGGAACCGGGGAG.

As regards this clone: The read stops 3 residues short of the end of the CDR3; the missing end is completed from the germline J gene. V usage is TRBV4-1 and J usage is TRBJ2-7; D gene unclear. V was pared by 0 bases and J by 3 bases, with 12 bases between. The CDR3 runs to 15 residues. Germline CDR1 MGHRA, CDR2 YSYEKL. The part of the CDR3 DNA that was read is TGCGCCAGCAGCCAAGATTCCGAACAGCTCTACGAG. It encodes CASSQDSEQLYE. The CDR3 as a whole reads CASSQDSEQLYEQYF.

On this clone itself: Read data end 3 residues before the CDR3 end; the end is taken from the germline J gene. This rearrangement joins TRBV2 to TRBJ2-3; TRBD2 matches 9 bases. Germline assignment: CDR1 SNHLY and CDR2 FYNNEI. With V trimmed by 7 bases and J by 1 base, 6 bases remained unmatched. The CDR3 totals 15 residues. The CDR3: CASTRLAEGTDTQYF. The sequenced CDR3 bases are TGTGCCAGCACGAGACTAGCGGAAGGCACAGATACG.

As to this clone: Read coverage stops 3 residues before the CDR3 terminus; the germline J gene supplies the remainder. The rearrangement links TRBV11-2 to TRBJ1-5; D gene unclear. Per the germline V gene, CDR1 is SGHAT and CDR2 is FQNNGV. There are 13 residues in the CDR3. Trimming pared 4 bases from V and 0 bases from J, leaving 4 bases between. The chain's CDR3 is CASSSNSNQPQHF. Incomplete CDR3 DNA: TGTGCCAGCAGCTCCAATAGCAATCAGCCC.

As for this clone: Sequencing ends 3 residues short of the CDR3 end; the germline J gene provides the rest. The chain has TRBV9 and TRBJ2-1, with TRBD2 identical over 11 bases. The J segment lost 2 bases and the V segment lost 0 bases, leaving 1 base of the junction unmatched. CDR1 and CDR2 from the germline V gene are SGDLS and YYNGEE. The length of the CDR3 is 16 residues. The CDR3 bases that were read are TGTGCCAGCAGCGTAGAGGGACTAGCGGCCTACAATGAG. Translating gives CASSVEGLAAYNE. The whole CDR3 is CASSVEGLAAYNEQFF.

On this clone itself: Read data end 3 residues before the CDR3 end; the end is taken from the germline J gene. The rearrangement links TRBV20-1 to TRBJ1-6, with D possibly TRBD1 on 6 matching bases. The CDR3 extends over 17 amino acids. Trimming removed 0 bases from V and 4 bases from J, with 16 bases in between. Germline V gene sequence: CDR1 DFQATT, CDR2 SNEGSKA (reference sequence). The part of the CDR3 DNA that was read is TGCAGTGCTAGAGATCTGGGGGCGGCTGGGTATAATTCACCC. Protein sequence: CSARDLGAAGYNSP. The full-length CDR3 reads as CSARDLGAAGYNSPLHF.

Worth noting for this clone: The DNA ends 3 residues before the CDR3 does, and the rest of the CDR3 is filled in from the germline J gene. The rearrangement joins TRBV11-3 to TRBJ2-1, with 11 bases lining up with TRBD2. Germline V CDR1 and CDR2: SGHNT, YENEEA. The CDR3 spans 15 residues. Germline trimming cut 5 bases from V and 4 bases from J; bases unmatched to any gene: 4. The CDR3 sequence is CASSPGLAGYNEQFF. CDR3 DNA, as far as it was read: TGTGCCAGCAGCCCCGGACTAGCGGGTTACAATGAG.

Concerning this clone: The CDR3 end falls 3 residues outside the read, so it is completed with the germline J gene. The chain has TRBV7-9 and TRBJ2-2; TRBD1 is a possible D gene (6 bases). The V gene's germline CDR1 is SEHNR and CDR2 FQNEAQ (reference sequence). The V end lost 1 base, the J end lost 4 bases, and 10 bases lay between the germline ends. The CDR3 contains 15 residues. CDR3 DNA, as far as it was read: TGTGCCAGCAGCTTAGGGGGGACACCCACCGGGGAG. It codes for CASSLGGTPTGE. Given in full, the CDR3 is CASSLGGTPTGELFF.

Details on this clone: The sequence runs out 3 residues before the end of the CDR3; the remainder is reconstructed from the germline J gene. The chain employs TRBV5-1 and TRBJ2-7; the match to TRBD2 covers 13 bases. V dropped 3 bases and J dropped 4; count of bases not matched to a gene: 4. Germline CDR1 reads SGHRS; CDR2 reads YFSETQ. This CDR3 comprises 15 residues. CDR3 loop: CASSWRTSGSYEQYF. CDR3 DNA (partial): TGCGCCAGCAGCTGGCGGACTAGCGGGAGTTACGAG. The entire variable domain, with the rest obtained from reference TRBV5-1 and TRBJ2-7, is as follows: KAGVTQTPRYLIKTRGQQVTLSCSPISGHRSVSWYQQTPGQGLQFLFEYFSETQRNKGNFPGRFSGRQFSNSRSEMNVSTLELGDSALYLCASSWRTSGSYEQYFGPGTRLTVT.

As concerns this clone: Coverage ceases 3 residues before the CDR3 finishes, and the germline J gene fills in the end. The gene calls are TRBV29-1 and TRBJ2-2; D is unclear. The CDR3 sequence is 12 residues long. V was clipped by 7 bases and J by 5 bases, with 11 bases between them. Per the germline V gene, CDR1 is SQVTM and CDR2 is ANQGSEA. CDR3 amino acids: CSAVYWTGELFF. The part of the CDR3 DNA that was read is TGCAGCGCCGTTTACTGGACCGGGGAG.